This entry features one T cell receptor beta chain sequence. The antigen remains undetermined. The data were produced by immunoSEQ multiplex PCR, yet TCRdb's version contains in-frame clones alone and is incomplete. The sample lists tens of thousands of clones; about nine tenths were seen once. The sample originates from a study of lymphopenia after photon versus proton radiotherapy. Findings and limits, study-wide: Only patients who died were analyzed for survival; proton advantage is unproven. Oligoclonal CD8+ Temra expansion after nadir drove photon patients' diversity drop.

The CDR3 length is 17 residues. Germline V gives CDR1 SGHAT, CDR2 FQNNGV. The J segment lost 4 bases and the V segment lost 0 bases, leaving 9 bases of the junction unmatched. V usage is TRBV11-2 and J usage is TRBJ2-7; 10 nucleotides agree with TRBD2. The sequence came from a woman in her sixties or seventies with pancreatic cancer. The sample here was peripheral blood, taken from a patient treated with photon-based radiotherapy. For the CDR3, the DNA is TGTGCCAGCAGCTTAGATGGTGGAAGCGGGAGGGAGTACGAGCAGTACTTC. Protein product: CASSLDGGSGREYEQYF.